What follows is one TCR beta chain and its context. What it recognizes is unknown. The CDR3 has 20 residues. V lost 2 bases and J lost 1; bases outside the gene matches: 11. The germline gives CDR1 SGHRS, CDR2 YFSETQ. The sample originates from a study of post-analysis software for immune sequencing data. On the study more broadly: Patients had relapsing-remitting, secondary progressive or progressive-relapsing multiple sclerosis; some lacked subtype. Study results and limitations: In patients, TRBV5-6, TRBV5-1 and TRBV20-1 belonged to four or five TRBV segments found more frequently than in controls. For normalized Chao1 diversity, multiple sclerosis patients scored significantly lower than controls did.

TCR beta cDNA libraries had unique molecular identifiers. Starting from approximately 0.95 to 9.8 million T cells, the study yielded approximately 500,000 cDNA molecules. One entry per CDR3 protein results from TCRdb running MiXCR on the PCR reads. This table holds fewer than 900,000 distinct CDR3 sequences, about 43% found once. J is TRBJ2-1 and V is TRBV5-1; 14 nucleotides agree with TRBD2. The sequence derives from a girl aged 10 to 17 with multiple sclerosis. Sequencing input: blood. This chain's CDR3 is CASSFWTGTSGSGSYNEQFF. The DNA of the CDR3 is TGCGCCAGCAGCTTTTGGACCGGGACTAGCGGGAGTGGGTCCTACAATGAGCAGTTCTTC.